This TCR beta chain came from a study of blood T cell repertoires in COVID-19 (dated by TCRdb to between 2020 and 2021). Context from the whole study: Samples from collaborators originated in the United States, Italy and Spain and spanned both the acute and convalescent phases of COVID-19. A freely available public database, intended as a resource for researchers studying the immune response to SARS-CoV-2, is where the repertoires were released. Samples came from the ongoing ImmuneRACE study (first 160 participants) plus 1,254 subjects from 6 global collaborators. Sample metadata almost always included a de-identified subject ID, COVID-19 status, age in years and sex. Deeply sampled blood TCRbeta repertoires from subjects exposed to, actively infected with, or recovered from COVID-19 were included in the dataset. The material from the prospective study consisted of cDNA or gDNA derived from T cells, B-cell-depleted T cells, or PBMCs. Where HLA class I and class II types were available, the types were taken from metadata supplied by the sample provider, not from assay-based typing. Study-wide conclusions, independent of this receptor: How much clinical and demographic metadata was included differed by source and by participant, and the metadata was provided uncurated.

CDR1 and CDR2 (GTSNPN, SVGIG) derive from the germline V gene (reference sequence). From V the trimming removes 4 bases and from J it removes 5 bases, while the gene matches leave 10 bases of the junction unaccounted for. Reading from cysteine to phenylalanine, the CDR3 counts 15 amino acids. Of all the DNA, just the CDR3 is kept, 45 bases in frame from base 1. Regarding this clone: The target of this receptor is not known. Base qualities are missing; no much larger clone stands one base away.

TCRbeta CDR3 regions were amplified from genomic DNA by means of the immunoSEQ Assay, a bias-controlled multiplex PCR. As for the authors' bioinformatics: The number of nucleated cells in each sample was estimated from the amplification of reference gene primers within the assay. To quantify the absolute abundance of each unique TCRbeta CDR3 rearrangement, sequence reads were collapsed and filtered. For each sample, productive Simpson clonality was calculated by taking the square root of Simpson's diversity index across productive rearrangements. TCRdb re-hosts the immuneACCESS table, in-frame sequences only. Its copies lack some clones; in the studies checked, an unresolved V gene accounts for under half of them, and the cause for the rest is not known. The V and J calls and the clone size are those of that table, but D and trimming were determined from the DNA. The sample table records about 210,000 clones; 88% of these occur just once. The ten largest account for roughly 0.7% of the sample.

Collaborating institutions collected whole blood in K2EDTA tubes following their own protocols. For TCRbeta analysis, collaborators shipped samples in one of three forms: frozen whole blood, isolated PBMCs, or DNA extracted from either of those sample types. What was sequenced was peripheral blood. Recombination connected TRBV30 to TRBJ2-5; 10 central nucleotides agree with TRBD2. The clonotype comes from a man aged 40-49 years with acute or convalescent COVID-19. CDR3 reads: CAWTHGGTSVETQYF. The nucleotides are TGTGCCTGGACCCACGGGGGGACTAGCGTGGAGACCCAGTACTTC.